Each of the 3 T cell receptor beta chains below was sequenced from the same sample in a study of vaccination effects on CD4 cells after COVID-19. What these receptors recognize is not known. The assay was immunoSEQ multiplex PCR, and TCRdb's table has in-frame clones only and misses some. The sample lists 66,000 or so clones, 74% occurring once. The culture ran for 10 days, and then CD4+ T cells were isolated. Participants were vaccinated with two doses of either the BNT162b2 or mRNA-1273 vaccine. Sequences were derived from CD4+ T cells from PBMCs cultured without peptide, sampled after COVID-19 vaccination. All receptors derive from a human donor who received a COVID-19 vaccine.

V gene TRBV29-1 combines with J gene TRBJ1-2, with D unresolved. V lost 8 bases and J lost 6, with 13 bases in between. This CDR3 spans 11 amino acids. Per the germline V gene, CDR1 is SQVTM and CDR2 is ANQGSEA. CDR3 sequence: CSTGPADGYTF. In DNA, the CDR3 is TGCAGCACGGGCCCCGCGGATGGCTACACCTTC. Drawing the rest from reference TRBV29-1 and TRBJ1-2, the complete variable domain is SAVISQKPSRDICQRGTSLTIQCQVDSQVTMMFWYRQQPGQSLTLIATANQGSEATYESGFVIDKFPISRPNLTFSTLTVSNMSPEDSSIYLCSTGPADGYTFGSGTRLTVV.

V is TRBV28 and J is TRBJ2-1; tentatively, D is TRBD1 or TRBD2 (5 bases each). The germline V gene encodes CDR1 MDHEN and CDR2 SYDVKM. The CDR3 runs 15 residues. The V and J ends lost 6 bases and 4 bases respectively, with 16 bases between them. The CDR3 region has the DNA TGTGCCAGCAGCGTCAGGGACCCCCCTTACAATGAGCAGTTCTTC. Translated, it gives CASSVRDPPYNEQFF.

The rearrangement uses TRBV6-5 and TRBJ2-7; perhaps TRBD1 as D (6 bases). CDR3 length: 14 residues. The V and J ends lost 6 bases and 2 bases respectively, with 14 bases between them. Germline assignment: CDR1 MNHEY and CDR2 SVGAGI. The DNA for the CDR3 is TGTGCCAGCAGCCGGGACACCCTAACCTACGAGCAGTACGTC. Amino acids: CASSRDTLTYEQYV.